Listed here are 16 T cell receptor beta chains from one sample, sequenced in a study of shared clonotypes between healthy human individuals. The table came from immunoSEQ multiplex PCR; TCRdb's copy has only in-frame clones and leaves some out. The sample has about 710,000 clones, 55% to 80% seen once; the top ten hold under 2%. Sequencing was performed on memory CD4+ T cells sorted from blood. The subset here: CD45RA-negative fraction. The receptors derive from a woman in her twenties or thirties in good health.

V is TRBV9 and J is TRBJ2-1, with TRBD2 matching 8 bases. The CDR3 has 15 amino acids. Trimming at V came to 0 bases and at J to 8 bases, leaving 7 bases not matched to a gene. Germline CDR1 is SGDLS and CDR2 is YYNGEE. The CDR3 DNA sequence: TGTGCCAGCAGCGTAGGAGCGGGACTAGGGGATGAGCAGTTCTTC. It codes for CASSVGAGLGDEQFF.

This clone was picked up a small number of times. The CDR3 loop is CASSPRDIHGYTF. The CDR3 DNA follows: TGTGCCAGCAGCCCCCGGGACATCCATGGCTACACCTTC. The chain has TRBV13 and TRBJ1-2; possibly TRBD1 for D (6 bases). Germline CDR1 reads PRHDT; CDR2 reads FYEKMQ (reference sequence). The V end was cut by 5 bases, the J end by 6 bases, with 13 bases between. This CDR3 contains 13 residues.

This clone was counted once. The chain couples TRBV6-5 to TRBJ2-7, with TRBD2 matching 10 bases. This CDR3 is built from 16 residues. The junction had 7 bases not matched to a gene; V was cut back by 1 base and J by 4 bases. The germline gives CDR1 MNHEY, CDR2 SVGAGI. CDR3 in amino acids: CASSYLGTSGKYEQYF. The DNA of the CDR3 is TGTGCCAGCAGTTACTTGGGAACTAGCGGGAAATACGAGCAGTACTTC.

The rearrangement links TRBV28 to TRBJ2-5, with D perhaps matching TRBD2 (7 bases). The CDR3 consists of 13 residues. Trimming cost V 5 bases and J 5 bases, with 12 bases left between them. The germline V gene has CDR1 MDHEN and CDR2 SYDVKM. CDR3 nucleotides: TGTGCCAGCAGTGGGGGGGCAGAGGAGACCCAGTACTTC. Translating gives CASSGGAEETQYF. Full variable domain (missing parts from reference TRBV28 and TRBJ2-5): DVKVTQSSRYLVKRTGEKVFLECVQDMDHENMFWYRQDPGLGLRLIYFSYDVKMKEKGDIPEGYSVSREKKERFSLILESASTNQTSMYLCASSGGAEETQYFGPGTRLLVL.

About this clone itself: At the DNA level, this CDR3 is encoded by other sequences in the same sample as well. The chain is built from TRBV19 and TRBJ2-5; 9 positions agree with TRBD1. The CDR3 length is 14 residues. The V gene end was trimmed by 3 bases and the J gene end by 4 bases; junction bases not matched to a gene: 3. Germline CDR1 LNHDA, CDR2 SQIVND (reference sequence). Here the CDR3 DNA reads TGTGCCAGTAGTATGGACAGGGGAACAGAGACCCAGTACTTC. Amino acid sequence: CASSMDRGTETQYF. The whole variable domain, filled in from reference TRBV19 and TRBJ2-5, reads DGGITQSPKYLFRKEGQNVTLSCEQNLNHDAMYWYRQDPGQGLRLIYYSQIVNDFQKGDIAEGYSVSREKKESFPLTVTSAQKNPTAFYLCASSMDRGTETQYFGPGTRLLVL.

This clone was seen a few times. Other nucleotide sequences from this sample produce the same CDR3. The genes are TRBV6-1 and TRBJ1-5; D may be TRBD1 (5 bases). Germline assignment: CDR1 MNHNS and CDR2 SASEGT. V was cut by 7 bases and J by 1 base, with 8 bases left in between. This CDR3 comprises 13 residues. The CDR3 spells CASKGASNQPQHF. CDR3 coding DNA: TGTGCCAGCAAAGGGGCGAGCAATCAGCCCCAGCATTTT.

This chain links TRBV5-1 with TRBJ2-7, with TRBD1 identical over 8 bases. Germline CDR1 and CDR2: SGHRS and YFSETQ. V gave up 4 bases and J gave up 6 bases; unmatched junction bases: 6. This CDR3 spans 13 amino acids. The CDR3 bases are TGCGCCAGCAGCGGCCGGGACAGGAGCGAGCAGTACTTC. Amino acid sequence: CASSGRDRSEQYF.

The chain has TRBV4-2 and TRBJ2-7; 11 bases line up with TRBD2. The V gene's germline CDR1 is LGHNA and CDR2 YNFKEQ. Germline trimming cut 0 bases from V and 3 bases from J; bases unmatched to any gene: 10. This CDR3 has 18 amino acids. The CDR3 spells CASSQDLPTSGTFYEQYF. The CDR3 DNA reads TGTGCCAGCAGCCAAGACCTCCCGACTAGCGGGACTTTCTACGAGCAGTACTTC.

This sequence joins TRBV10-3 and TRBJ2-5; 11 bases agree with TRBD2. V shed 6 bases, J shed 1 base, and the junction held 4 bases outside the gene matches. This CDR3 region has 15 residues. The germline V gene encodes CDR1 ENHRY and CDR2 SYGVKD. The CDR3 nucleotides read TGTGCCATCAGGCCCGGGACTAGCGGCCAAGAGACCCAGTACTTC. The encoded protein is CAIRPGTSGQETQYF.

The chain joins TRBV7-8 to TRBJ2-2; 10 positions match TRBD1. The J segment lost 7 bases and the V segment lost 5 bases, leaving 13 bases of the junction unmatched. CDR3 size: 17 residues. Per germline, CDR1 SGHVS and CDR2 FQNEAQ. CDR3 sequence (DNA): TGTGCCAGCAGCCCCCGGGCGACAGGGGGCGCGGTCGGGGAGCTGTTTTTT. This gives the protein CASSPRATGGAVGELFF.

The genes are TRBV7-2 and TRBJ1-1, with 11 positions matching TRBD1. The CDR3 is 14 amino acids. The germline V gene has CDR1 SGHTA and CDR2 FQGNSA. The V segment lost 5 bases and the J segment 3 bases; nucleotides outside the gene matches: 2. DNA for the CDR3: TGTGCCAGCAGCAAGGGACAGGGGGACACTGAAGCTTTCTTT. Translation: CASSKGQGDTEAFF.

The chain is built from TRBV15 and TRBJ2-3; the match to TRBD1 covers 7 bases. V lost 5 bases to trimming and J lost 1 base; unmatched junction nucleotides: 9. This CDR3 has 16 amino acids. Germline V gene sequence: CDR1 LNHNV, CDR2 YYDKDF (reference sequence). The CDR3 loop is CATSCKTGFCTDTQYF. The DNA of the CDR3 is TGTGCCACCAGCTGTAAGACAGGGTTTTGCACAGATACGCAGTATTTT. Full variable domain (missing parts from reference TRBV15 and TRBJ2-3): DAMVIQNPRYQVTQFGKPVTLSCSQTLNHNVMYWYQQKSSQAPKLLFHYYDKDFNNEADTPDNFQSRRPNTSFCFLDIRSPGLGDTAMYLCATSCKTGFCTDTQYFGPGTRLTVL.

This clone showed up just a few times. The chain couples TRBV27 to TRBJ1-6; the D gene is possibly TRBD1 (6 bases). The germline CDR1 and CDR2 sequences are MNHEY and SMNVEV (reference sequence). V lost 2 bases and J 9 bases, leaving 14 bases between the germline ends. CDR3 size: 15 residues. CDR3 coding DNA: TGTGCCAGCAGTTTAAAGGGTAGGGGGAGTTCACCCCTCCACTTT. It is translated as CASSLKGRGSSPLHF.

The chain is built from TRBV28 and TRBJ2-7; D possibly corresponds to TRBD1 (6 bases). The CDR3 is 14 amino acids. The ends were cut back, 7 bases at V and 6 bases at J, with 19 bases in the middle. Germline CDR1 is MDHEN and CDR2 is SYDVKM. CDR3 nucleotide sequence: TGTGCCAGCACCCCCGGACAGCCCCCCCCCGAGCAGTACTTC. This sequence encodes CASTPGQPPPEQYF. Drawing the rest from reference TRBV28 and TRBJ2-7, the complete variable domain is DVKVTQSSRYLVKRTGEKVFLECVQDMDHENMFWYRQDPGLGLRLIYFSYDVKMKEKGDIPEGYSVSREKKERFSLILESASTNQTSMYLCASTPGQPPPEQYFGPGTRLTVT.

The chain links TRBV11-2 to TRBJ2-3; 9 bases are a match to TRBD2. Germline CDR1 is SGHAT and CDR2 is FQNNGV. Trimming removed 2 bases from V and 2 bases from J; junction bases left unmatched: 5. The CDR3 runs to 16 residues. CDR3 sequence reads: CASSLMRGGITDTQYF. The CDR3, as DNA: TGTGCCAGCAGCTTAATGCGGGGGGGAATCACAGATACGCAGTATTTT.

Comments on this clone: This clone may be a read error of a much larger clone one base away. At the DNA level, this CDR3 is encoded by other sequences in the same sample as well. This chain links TRBV19 with TRBJ1-5, with TRBD1 identical over 8 bases. Germline CDR1 and CDR2: LNHDA and SQIVND (reference sequence). The J segment lost 4 bases and the V segment lost 3 bases, leaving 2 bases of the junction unmatched. There are 14 residues in the CDR3. The CDR3 here is CASSMGTGNQPQHF. CDR3 nucleotide sequence: TGTGCCAGTAGTATGGGGACAGGTAATCAGCCCCAGCATTTT.